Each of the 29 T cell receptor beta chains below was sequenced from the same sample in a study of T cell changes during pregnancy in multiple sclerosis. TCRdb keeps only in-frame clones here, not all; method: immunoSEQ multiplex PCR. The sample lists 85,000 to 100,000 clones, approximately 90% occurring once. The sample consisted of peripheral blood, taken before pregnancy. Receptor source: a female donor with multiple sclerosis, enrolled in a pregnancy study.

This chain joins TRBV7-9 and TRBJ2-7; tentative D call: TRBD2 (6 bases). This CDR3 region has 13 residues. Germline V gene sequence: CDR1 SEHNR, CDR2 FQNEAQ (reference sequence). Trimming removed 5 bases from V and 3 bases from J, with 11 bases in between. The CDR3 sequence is CASSAGPLYEQYF. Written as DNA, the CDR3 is TGTGCCAGCAGCGCGGGACCGCTCTACGAGCAGTACTTC.

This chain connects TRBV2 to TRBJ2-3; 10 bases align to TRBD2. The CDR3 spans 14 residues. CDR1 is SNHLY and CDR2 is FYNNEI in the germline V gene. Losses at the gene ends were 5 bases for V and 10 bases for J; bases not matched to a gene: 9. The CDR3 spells CASSLAGAILAQYF. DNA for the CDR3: TGTGCCAGCAGTCTAGCGGGGGCCATCCTAGCGCAGTATTTT.

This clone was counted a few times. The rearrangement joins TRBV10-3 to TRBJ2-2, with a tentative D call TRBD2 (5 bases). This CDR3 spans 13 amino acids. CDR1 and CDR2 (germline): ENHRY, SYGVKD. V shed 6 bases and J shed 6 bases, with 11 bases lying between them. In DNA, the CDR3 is TGTGCCATCAGGGTGGACTTTTCCGGGGAGCTGTTTTTT. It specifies CAIRVDFSGELFF.

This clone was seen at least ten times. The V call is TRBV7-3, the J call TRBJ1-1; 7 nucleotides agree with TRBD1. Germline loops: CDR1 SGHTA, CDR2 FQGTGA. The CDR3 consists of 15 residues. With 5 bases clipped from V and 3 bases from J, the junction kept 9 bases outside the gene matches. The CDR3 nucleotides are TGTGCCAGCAGCCCGCGGACAGGCGGATACACTGAAGCTTTCTTT. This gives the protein CASSPRTGGYTEAFF.

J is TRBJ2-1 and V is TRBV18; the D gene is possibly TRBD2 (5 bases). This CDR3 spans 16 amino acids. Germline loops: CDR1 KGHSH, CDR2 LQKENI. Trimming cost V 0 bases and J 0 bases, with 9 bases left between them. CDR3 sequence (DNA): TGTGCCAGCTCACCACCGAGGCGGGCCTCCTACAATGAGCAGTTCTTC. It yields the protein CASSPPRRASYNEQFF. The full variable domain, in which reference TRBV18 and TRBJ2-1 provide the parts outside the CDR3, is NAGVMQNPRHLVRRRGQEARLRCSPMKGHSHVYWYRQLPEEGLKFMVYLQKENIIDESGMPKERFSAEFPKEGPSILRIQQVVRGDSAAYFCASSPPRRASYNEQFFGPGTRLTVL.

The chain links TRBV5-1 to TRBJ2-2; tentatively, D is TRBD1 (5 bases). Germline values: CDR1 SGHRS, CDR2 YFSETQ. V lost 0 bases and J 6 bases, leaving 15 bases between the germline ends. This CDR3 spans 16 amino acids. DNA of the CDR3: TGCGCCAGCAGCTTGGACCCGGACACGCCAGCCGGGGAGCTGTTTTTT. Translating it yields CASSLDPDTPAGELFF. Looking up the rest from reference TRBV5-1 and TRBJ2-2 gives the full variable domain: KAGVTQTPRYLIKTRGQQVTLSCSPISGHRSVSWYQQTPGQGLQFLFEYFSETQRNKGNFPGRFSGRQFSNSRSEMNVSTLELGDSALYLCASSLDPDTPAGELFFGEGSRLTVL.

CDR3 sequence reads: CASSSTGDPGNTIYF. The CDR3 DNA sequence: TGCGCCAGCAGCTCTACAGGGGACCCTGGAAACACCATATATTTT. The chain joins TRBV5-1 to TRBJ1-3; 7 positions match TRBD1. The CDR3 is made up of 15 amino acids. Germline trimming cut 3 bases from V and 2 bases from J; bases unmatched to any gene: 5. CDR1 is SGHRS and CDR2 is YFSETQ in the germline V gene.

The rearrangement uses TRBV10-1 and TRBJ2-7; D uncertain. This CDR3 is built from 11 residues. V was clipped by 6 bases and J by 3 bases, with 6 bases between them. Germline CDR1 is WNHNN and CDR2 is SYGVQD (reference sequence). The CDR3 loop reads CASRGDYEQYF. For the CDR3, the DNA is TGCGCCAGCAGAGGAGACTACGAGCAGTACTTC.

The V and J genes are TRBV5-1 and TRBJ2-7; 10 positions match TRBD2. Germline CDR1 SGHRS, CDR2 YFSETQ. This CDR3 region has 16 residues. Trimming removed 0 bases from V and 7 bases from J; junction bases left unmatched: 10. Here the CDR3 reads CASSLDPAGGPGEQYF. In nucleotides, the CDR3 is TGCGCCAGCAGCTTGGATCCAGCGGGAGGGCCGGGGGAGCAGTACTTC.

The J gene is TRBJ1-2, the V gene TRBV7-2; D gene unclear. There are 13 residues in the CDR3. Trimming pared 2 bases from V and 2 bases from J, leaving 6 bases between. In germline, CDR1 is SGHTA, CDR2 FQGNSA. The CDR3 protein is CASSLSRNYGYTF. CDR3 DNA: TGTGCCAGCAGCTTAAGCAGGAACTATGGCTACACCTTC.

CDR3 sequence (DNA): TGTGCCAGCAGCGGAGGGCACAGTCCATCCACAGATACGCAGTATTTT. Translated: CASSGGHSPSTDTQYF. The J gene is TRBJ2-3, the V gene TRBV9; tentatively, D is TRBD2 (5 bases). Germline CDR1 is SGDLS and CDR2 is YYNGEE. V gave up 3 bases and J gave up 2 bases, with 16 bases separating them. The CDR3 has 16 residues.

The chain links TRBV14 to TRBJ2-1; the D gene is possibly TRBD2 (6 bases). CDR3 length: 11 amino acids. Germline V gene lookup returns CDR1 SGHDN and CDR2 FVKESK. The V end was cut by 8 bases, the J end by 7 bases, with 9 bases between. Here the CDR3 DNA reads TGTGCCAGCGGAGGGGTGAATGAGCAGTTCTTC. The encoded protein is CASGGVNEQFF.

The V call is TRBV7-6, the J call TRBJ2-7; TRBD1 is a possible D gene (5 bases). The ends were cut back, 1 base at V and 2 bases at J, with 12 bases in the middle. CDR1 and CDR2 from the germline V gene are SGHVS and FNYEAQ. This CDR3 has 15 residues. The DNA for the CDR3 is TGTGCCAGCAGCTTAGTAGCAGGGATCCCCTACGAGCAGTACTTC. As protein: CASSLVAGIPYEQYF.

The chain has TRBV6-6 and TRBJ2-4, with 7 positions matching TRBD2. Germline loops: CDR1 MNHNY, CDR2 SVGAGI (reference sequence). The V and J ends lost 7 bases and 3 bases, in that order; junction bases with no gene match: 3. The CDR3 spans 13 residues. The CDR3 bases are TGTGCCAGCATGGAGCGGGGCAAAAACATTCAGTACTTC. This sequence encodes CASMERGKNIQYF.

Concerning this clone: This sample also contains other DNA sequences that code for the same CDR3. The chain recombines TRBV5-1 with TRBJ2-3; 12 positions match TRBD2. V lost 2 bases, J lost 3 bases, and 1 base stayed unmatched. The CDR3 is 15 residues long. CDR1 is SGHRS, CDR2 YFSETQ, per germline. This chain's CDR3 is CASSLGLAGTDTQYF. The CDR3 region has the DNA TGCGCCAGCAGCTTAGGACTAGCGGGGACAGATACGCAGTATTTT.

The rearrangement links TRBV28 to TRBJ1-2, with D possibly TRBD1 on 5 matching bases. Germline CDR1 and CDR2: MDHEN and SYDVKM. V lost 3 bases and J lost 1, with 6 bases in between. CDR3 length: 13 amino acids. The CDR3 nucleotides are TGTGCCAGCAGTTTTCAGGGTAACTATGGCTACACCTTC. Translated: CASSFQGNYGYTF.

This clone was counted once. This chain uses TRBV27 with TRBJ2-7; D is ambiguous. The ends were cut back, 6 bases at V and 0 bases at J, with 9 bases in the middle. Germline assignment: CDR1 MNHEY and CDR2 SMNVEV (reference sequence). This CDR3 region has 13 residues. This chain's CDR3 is CASRQLFSYEQYF. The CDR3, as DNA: TGTGCCAGCAGGCAACTTTTCTCCTACGAGCAGTACTTC.

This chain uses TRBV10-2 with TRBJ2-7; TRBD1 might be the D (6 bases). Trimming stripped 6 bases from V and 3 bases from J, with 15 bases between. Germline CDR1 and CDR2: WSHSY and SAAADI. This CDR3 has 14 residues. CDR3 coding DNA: TGCGCCAGCAGAGAGGACAGCCCCATCTACGAGCAGTACTTC. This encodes CASREDSPIYEQYF.

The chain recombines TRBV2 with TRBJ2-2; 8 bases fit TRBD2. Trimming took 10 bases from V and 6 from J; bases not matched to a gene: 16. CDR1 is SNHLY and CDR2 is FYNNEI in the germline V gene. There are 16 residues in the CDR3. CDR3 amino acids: CATRAGGLAKSGELFF. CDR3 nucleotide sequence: TGTGCCACCAGGGCGGGAGGACTAGCAAAATCCGGGGAGCTGTTTTTT.

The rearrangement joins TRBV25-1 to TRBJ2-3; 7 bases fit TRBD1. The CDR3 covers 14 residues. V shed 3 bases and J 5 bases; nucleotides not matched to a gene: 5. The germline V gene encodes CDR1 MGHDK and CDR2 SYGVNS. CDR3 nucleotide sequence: TGTGCCAGCAGTGAGACAGGGAATCGAGATACGCAGTATTTT. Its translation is CASSETGNRDTQYF. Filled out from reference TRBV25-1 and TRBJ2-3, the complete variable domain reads EADIYQTPRYLVIGTGKKITLECSQTMGHDKMYWYQQDPGMELHLIHYSYGVNSTEKGDLSSESTVSRIRTEHFPLTLESARPSHTSQYLCASSETGNRDTQYFGPGTRLTVL.

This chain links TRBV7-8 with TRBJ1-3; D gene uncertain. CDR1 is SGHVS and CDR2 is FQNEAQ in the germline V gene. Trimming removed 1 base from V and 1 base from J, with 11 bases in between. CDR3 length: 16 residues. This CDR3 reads CASSLVPGFSGNTIYF. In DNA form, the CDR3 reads TGTGCCAGCAGCTTAGTTCCGGGATTTTCTGGAAACACCATATATTTT.

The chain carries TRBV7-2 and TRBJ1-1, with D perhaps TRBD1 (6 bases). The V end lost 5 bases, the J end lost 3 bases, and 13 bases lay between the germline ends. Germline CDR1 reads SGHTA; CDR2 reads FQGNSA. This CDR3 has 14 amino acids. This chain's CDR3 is CASSPNRVDTEAFF. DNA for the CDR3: TGTGCCAGCAGCCCGAACAGGGTGGACACTGAAGCTTTCTTT.

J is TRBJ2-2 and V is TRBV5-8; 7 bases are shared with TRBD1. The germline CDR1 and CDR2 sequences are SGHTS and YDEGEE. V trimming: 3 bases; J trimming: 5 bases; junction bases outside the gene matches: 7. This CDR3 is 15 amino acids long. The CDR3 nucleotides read TGTGCCAGCAGCTCCTCGACAGGGTGGACCGGGGAGCTGTTTTTT. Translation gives CASSSSTGWTGELFF.

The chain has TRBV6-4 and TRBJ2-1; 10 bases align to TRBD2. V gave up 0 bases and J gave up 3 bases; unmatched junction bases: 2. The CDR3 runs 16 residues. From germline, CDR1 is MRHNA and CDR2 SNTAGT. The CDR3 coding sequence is TGTGCCAGCAGTGACTCGACTAGCGGGTTCTACAATGAGCAGTTCTTC. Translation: CASSDSTSGFYNEQFF.

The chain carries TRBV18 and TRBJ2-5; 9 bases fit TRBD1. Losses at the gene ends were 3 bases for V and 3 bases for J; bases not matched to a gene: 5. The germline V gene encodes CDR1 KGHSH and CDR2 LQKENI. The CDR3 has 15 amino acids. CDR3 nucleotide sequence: TGTGCCAGCTCACCCTCCAGGGACAGGGAAGAGACCCAGTACTTC. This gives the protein CASSPSRDREETQYF.

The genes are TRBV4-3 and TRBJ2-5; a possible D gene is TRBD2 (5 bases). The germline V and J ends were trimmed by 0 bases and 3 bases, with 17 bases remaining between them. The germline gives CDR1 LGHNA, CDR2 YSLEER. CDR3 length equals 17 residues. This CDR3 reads CASSQDLKGPGKETQYF. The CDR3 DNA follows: TGCGCCAGCAGCCAAGATCTGAAGGGCCCGGGGAAAGAGACCCAGTACTTC.

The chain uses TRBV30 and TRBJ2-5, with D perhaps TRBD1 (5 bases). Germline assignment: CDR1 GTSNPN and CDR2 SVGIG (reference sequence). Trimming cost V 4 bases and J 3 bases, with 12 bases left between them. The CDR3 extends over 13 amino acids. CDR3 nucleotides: TGTGCCTGGAACCAGGGCCAGGAAGAGACCCAGTACTTC. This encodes CAWNQGQEETQYF. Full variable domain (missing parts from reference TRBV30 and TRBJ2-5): SQTIHQWPATLVQPVGSPLSLECTVEGTSNPNLYWYRQAAGRGLQLLFYSVGIGQISSEVPQNLSASRPQDRQFILSSKKLLLSDSGFYLCAWNQGQEETQYFGPGTRLLVL.

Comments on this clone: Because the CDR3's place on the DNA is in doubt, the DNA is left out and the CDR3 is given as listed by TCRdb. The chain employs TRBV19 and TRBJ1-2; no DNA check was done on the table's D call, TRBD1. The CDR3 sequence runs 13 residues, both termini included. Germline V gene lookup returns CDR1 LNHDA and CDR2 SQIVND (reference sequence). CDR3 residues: CASTSGQYYGYTF.

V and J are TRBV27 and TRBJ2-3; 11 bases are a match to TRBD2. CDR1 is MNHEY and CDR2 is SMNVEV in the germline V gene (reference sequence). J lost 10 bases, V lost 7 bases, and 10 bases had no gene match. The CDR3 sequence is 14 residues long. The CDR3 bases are TGTGCCAGCAAAATAGCGGGAGGGGGGGGTGCGCAGTATTTT. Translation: CASKIAGGGGAQYF.